The 10 T cell receptor beta chains given below trace back to one sample, sequenced in a study of breast tumors, draining lymph nodes, adjacent tissues. Each CDR3 protein is one row after TCRdb ran MiXCR on the multiplex PCR reads. The data show 150,000 to 200,000 distinct CDR3 sequences, about 30% seen once. Breast cancer patients provided tissue from their axillary draining lymph nodes. Sequenced: axillary lymph node tissue. The receptors were sampled from a female donor with breast cancer. Some clones in this sample may be carry-over from other donors' samples.

J is TRBJ2-7 and V is TRBV6-5, with D possibly matching TRBD1 (5 bases). CDR3 length: 13 amino acids. V lost 5 bases and J 0 bases, leaving 8 bases between the germline ends. CDR1 MNHEY and CDR2 SVGAGI come from the germline V gene. Here the CDR3 DNA reads TGTGCCAGCAGTCACACAGGCTCCTACGAGCAGTACTTC. The encoded protein is CASSHTGSYEQYF.

In its sample, this clonotype was seen once. Given a much more abundant clone one base away, this may be a read error. The J gene is TRBJ2-5, the V gene TRBV10-3; D remains ambiguous. This CDR3 has 15 amino acids. The germline V gene has CDR1 ENHRY and CDR2 SYGVKD. Trimming cost V 5 bases and J 5 bases, with 18 bases left between them. As DNA, the CDR3 is TGTGCCATCAGTTACGGTCAAGGTAGTTGGGAGACCCAGTACTTC. This encodes CAISYGQGSWETQYF.

This clonotype has ten or more counts. The V gene is TRBV11-2, the J gene TRBJ2-7; weak D call: TRBD2 (7 bases). Germline values: CDR1 SGHAT, CDR2 FQNNGV. V shed 7 bases and J shed 1 base, with 11 bases lying between them. The CDR3 contains 13 residues. In DNA, the CDR3 is TGTGCCAGCACGCGGGGGCAGTCCTACGAGCAGTACTTC. Residues: CASTRGQSYEQYF.

With regard to this clonotype: At one of its ends the junction is not consistent with the germline gene, which may arise from a read error. The chain joins TRBV19 to TRBJ1-6; no clear D gene. Per germline, CDR1 LNHDA and CDR2 SQIVND (reference sequence). The CDR3 sequence is 16 residues long. The CDR3 protein is CASSMTGSSNNSPLHF. As DNA, the CDR3 is TGTGCCAGTAGTATGACGGGGAGCTCCAATAATTCCCCCCTCCACTTT. The variable domain in full, with the rest retrieved from reference TRBV19 and TRBJ1-6, is DGGITQSPKYLFRKEGQNVTLSCEQNLNHDAMYWYRQDPGQGLRLIYYSQIVNDFQKGDIAEGYSVSREKKESFPLTVTSAQKNPTAFYLCASSMTGSSNNSPLHFGNGTRLTVT.

This clonotype was seen many times. V usage is TRBV4-1 and J usage is TRBJ2-3; possible D gene TRBD1, 5 bases. The CDR3 loop spans 17 amino acids. Germline V gives CDR1 MGHRA, CDR2 YSYEKL. V was cut by 5 bases and J by 2 bases, with 20 bases left in between. CDR3 in amino acids: CASSYSLQGAPTDTQYF. CDR3 coding DNA: TGCGCCAGCAGCTACAGCCTCCAGGGTGCCCCCACAGATACGCAGTATTTT.

The sample holds many counts of this clonotype. This chain joins TRBV29-1 and TRBJ1-1, with 11 bases fitting TRBD1. CDR1 is SQVTM and CDR2 is ANQGSEA in the germline V gene. The CDR3 is made up of 13 amino acids. After removal of 5 bases from V and 8 bases from J, the junction contained 7 bases not matched to a gene. Here the CDR3 DNA reads TGCAGCGTTCTCTCGGACAGGGGGCCCGAAGCTTTCTTT. Translated, it gives CSVLSDRGPEAFF.

The chain uses TRBV4-1 and TRBJ1-1; the D is unclear. Germline loops: CDR1 MGHRA, CDR2 YSYEKL. The CDR3 has 13 residues. Trimming took 4 bases from V and 4 from J, leaving 10 bases between them. CDR3 amino acids: CASSLQIGTEAFF. In DNA form, the CDR3 reads TGCGCCAGCAGCCTTCAGATTGGCACTGAAGCTTTCTTT.

On this clonotype: A read error may explain this, as a much larger clone is one base away. Because the CDR3 is missing its conserved closing phenylalanine or tryptophan, this is likely a read error. The chain couples TRBV13 to TRBJ2-7, with no clear D. The CDR3 has 11 amino acids. CDR1 and CDR2 (germline): PRHDT, FYEKMQ (reference sequence). Trimming removed 4 bases from V and 5 bases from J, with 6 bases in between. This chain's CDR3 is CASSSPHEQYL. Written as DNA, the CDR3 is TGTGCCAGCAGCTCCCCCCACGAGCAGTACCTC.

This clonotype was recorded only once. The chain is built from TRBV24-1 and TRBJ2-1, with no clear D. The V gene's germline CDR1 is KGHDR and CDR2 SFDVKD. Between the trimmed V and J ends, which lost 9 bases and 7 bases, there was a span of 21 bases. This CDR3 comprises 15 residues. CDR3 region: CATAASSGGLNEQFF. The CDR3 region has the DNA TGTGCCACCGCGGCCAGCAGTGGTGGGTTAAATGAGCAGTTCTTC.

This clonotype was counted at least ten times. The chain recombines TRBV7-9 with TRBJ2-5; D is possibly TRBD1 or TRBD2 (6 bases each). Germline lookup yields CDR1 SEHNR and CDR2 FQNEAQ (reference sequence). The CDR3 totals 15 residues. Trimming pared 1 base from V and 3 bases from J, leaving 12 bases between. The CDR3: CASSLGGAPKETQYF. The CDR3 region has the DNA TGTGCCAGCAGCTTAGGGGGGGCTCCAAAAGAGACCCAGTACTTC.